Given below is one T cell receptor beta chain in context. As yet, its antigen is unknown. This sample was included in a study of PD-1 blockade in classical Hodgkin lymphoma. Study-wide findings and caveats: Baseline diversity in complete responders resembled that of newly diagnosed patients. Newly diagnosed patients were reported to start with lower TCR diversity than healthy donors. It was CD4+ TCR diversity, not CD8+, that rose significantly by C4D1.

Noted time point: cycle 4 day 1 (C4D1), after more than 5 weeks of nivolumab. Every patient relapsed after autologous stem cell transplantation, and brentuximab vedotin exposure varied. Best outcomes ranged across complete response, partial response and progressive disease. Libraries were prepared by immunoSEQ multiplex PCR; TCRdb keeps only in-frame clonotypes and omits some of them. Here the sample spans about 47,000 clones, approximately 80% being singletons. V shed 10 bases and J shed 5 bases, with 18 bases lying between them. This CDR3 comprises 13 residues. Germline V gene lookup returns CDR1 MRHNA and CDR2 SNTAGT.

The source is a human donor with classical Hodgkin lymphoma. The gene calls are TRBV6-4 and TRBJ2-7, with D unresolved. Material: peripheral blood mononuclear cells (PBMCs), obtained before the fourth cycle of nivolumab. The CDR3 nucleotides read TGTGCCAACCCCCGTCAGTACGGCCACGAGCAGTACTTC. Translated: CANPRQYGHEQYF.